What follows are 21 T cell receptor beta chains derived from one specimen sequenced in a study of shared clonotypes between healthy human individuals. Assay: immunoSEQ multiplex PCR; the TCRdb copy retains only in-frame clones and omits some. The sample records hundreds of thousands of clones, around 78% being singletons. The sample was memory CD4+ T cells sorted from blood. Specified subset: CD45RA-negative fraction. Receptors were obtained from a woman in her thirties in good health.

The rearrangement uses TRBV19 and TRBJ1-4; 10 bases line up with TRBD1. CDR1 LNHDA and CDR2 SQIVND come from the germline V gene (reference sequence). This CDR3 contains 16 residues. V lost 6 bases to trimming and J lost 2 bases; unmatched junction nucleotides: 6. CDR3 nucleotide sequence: TGTGCCAGTAGCCCAGACAGGGGGCCTACTAATGAAAAACTGTTTTTT. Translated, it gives CASSPDRGPTNEKLFF.

The CDR3: CASSLISFRTVGEKLFF. The CDR3 coding sequence is TGTGCCAGCAGTTTAATATCTTTCAGGACAGTAGGGGAAAAACTGTTTTTT. The chain is built from TRBV28 and TRBJ1-4; D is perhaps TRBD1 (6 bases). This CDR3 region has 17 residues. Trimming took 2 bases from V and 8 from J, leaving 21 bases between them. The germline V gene encodes CDR1 MDHEN and CDR2 SYDVKM.

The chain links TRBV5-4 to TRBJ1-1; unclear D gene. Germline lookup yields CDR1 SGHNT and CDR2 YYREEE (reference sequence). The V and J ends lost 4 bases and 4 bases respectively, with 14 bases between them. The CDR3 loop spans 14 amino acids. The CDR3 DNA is TGTGCCAGCAGCGCTGAATCAGGAATCACTGAAGCTTTCTTT. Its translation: CASSAESGITEAFF.

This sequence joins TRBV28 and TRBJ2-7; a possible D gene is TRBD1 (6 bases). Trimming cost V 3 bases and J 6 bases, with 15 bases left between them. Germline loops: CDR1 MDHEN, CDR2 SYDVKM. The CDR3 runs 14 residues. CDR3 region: CASSFPGHPLEQYF. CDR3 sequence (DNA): TGTGCCAGCAGTTTCCCGGGACACCCCCTCGAGCAGTACTTC. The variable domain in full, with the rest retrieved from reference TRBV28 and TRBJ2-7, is DVKVTQSSRYLVKRTGEKVFLECVQDMDHENMFWYRQDPGLGLRLIYFSYDVKMKEKGDIPEGYSVSREKKERFSLILESASTNQTSMYLCASSFPGHPLEQYFGPGTRLTVT.

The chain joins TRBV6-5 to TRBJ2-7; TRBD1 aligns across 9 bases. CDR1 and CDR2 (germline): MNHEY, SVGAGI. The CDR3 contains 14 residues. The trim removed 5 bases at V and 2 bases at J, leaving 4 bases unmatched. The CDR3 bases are TGTGCCAGCAGTCCCGGGACAGGGCCCTACGAGCAGTACTTC. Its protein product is CASSPGTGPYEQYF.

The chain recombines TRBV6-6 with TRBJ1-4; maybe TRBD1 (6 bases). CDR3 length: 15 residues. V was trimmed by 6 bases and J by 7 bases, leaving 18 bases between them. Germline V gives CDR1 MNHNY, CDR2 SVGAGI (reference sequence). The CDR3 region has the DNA TGTGCCAGCAGACCCGGCTGGGGGGGCGTTGAAAAACTGTTTTTT. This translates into CASRPGWGGVEKLFF.

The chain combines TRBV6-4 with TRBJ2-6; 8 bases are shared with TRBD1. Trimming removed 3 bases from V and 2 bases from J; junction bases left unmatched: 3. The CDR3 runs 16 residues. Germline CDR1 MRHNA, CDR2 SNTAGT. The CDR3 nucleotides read TGTGCCAGCAGTGAAACAGGGGGAACTGGGGCCAACGTCCTGACTTTC. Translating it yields CASSETGGTGANVLTF.

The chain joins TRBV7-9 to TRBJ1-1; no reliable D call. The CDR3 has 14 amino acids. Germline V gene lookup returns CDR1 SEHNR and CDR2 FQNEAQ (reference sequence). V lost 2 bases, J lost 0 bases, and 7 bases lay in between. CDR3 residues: CASSLTNMNTEAFF. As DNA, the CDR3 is TGTGCCAGCAGCTTAACGAACATGAACACTGAAGCTTTCTTT.

CDR3 residues: CASSQGRQSGANVLTF. As DNA, the CDR3 is TGCGCCAGCAGCCAAGGGAGGCAGTCTGGGGCCAACGTCCTGACTTTC. The chain combines TRBV4-1 with TRBJ2-6; D perhaps matches TRBD2 (5 bases). V was clipped by 1 base and J by 1 base, with 8 bases between them. Germline assignment: CDR1 MGHRA and CDR2 YSYEKL. The CDR3 has 16 residues.

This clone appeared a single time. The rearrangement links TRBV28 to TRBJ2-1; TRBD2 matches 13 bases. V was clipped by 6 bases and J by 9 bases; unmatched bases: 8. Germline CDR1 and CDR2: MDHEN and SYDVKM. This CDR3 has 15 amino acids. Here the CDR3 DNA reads TGTGCCAGCAGCCCGGGACTAGCGGGGTGGCGTGAGCAGTTCTTC. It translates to CASSPGLAGWREQFF.

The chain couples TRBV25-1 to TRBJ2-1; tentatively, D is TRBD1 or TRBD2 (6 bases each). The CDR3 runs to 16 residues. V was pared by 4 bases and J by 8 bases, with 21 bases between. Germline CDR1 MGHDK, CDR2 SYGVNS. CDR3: CASSAKVEGDSDEQFF. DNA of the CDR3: TGTGCCAGCAGTGCCAAGGTGGAGGGGGATTCCGATGAGCAGTTCTTC.

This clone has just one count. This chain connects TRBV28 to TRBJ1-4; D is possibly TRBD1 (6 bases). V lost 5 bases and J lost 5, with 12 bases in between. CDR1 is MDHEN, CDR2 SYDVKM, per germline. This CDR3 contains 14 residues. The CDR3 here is CASSKYTGNEKLFF. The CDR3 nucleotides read TGTGCCAGCAGTAAATACACAGGGAATGAAAAACTGTTTTTT. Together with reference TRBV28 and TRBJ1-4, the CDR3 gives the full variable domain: DVKVTQSSRYLVKRTGEKVFLECVQDMDHENMFWYRQDPGLGLRLIYFSYDVKMKEKGDIPEGYSVSREKKERFSLILESASTNQTSMYLCASSKYTGNEKLFFGSGTQLSVL.

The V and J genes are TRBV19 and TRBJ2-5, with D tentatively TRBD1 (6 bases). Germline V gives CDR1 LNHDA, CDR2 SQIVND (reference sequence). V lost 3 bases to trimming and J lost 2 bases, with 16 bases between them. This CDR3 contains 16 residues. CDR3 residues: CASSISAQGGQETQYF. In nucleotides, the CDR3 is TGTGCCAGTAGTATCAGTGCACAGGGCGGGCAAGAGACCCAGTACTTC.

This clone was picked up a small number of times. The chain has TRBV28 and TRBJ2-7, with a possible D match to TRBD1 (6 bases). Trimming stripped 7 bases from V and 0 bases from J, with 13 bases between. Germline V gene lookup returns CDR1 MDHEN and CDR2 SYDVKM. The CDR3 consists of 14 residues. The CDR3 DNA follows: TGTGCCAGCACCCGCAGGGGTTACTCCTACGAGCAGTACTTC. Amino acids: CASTRRGYSYEQYF. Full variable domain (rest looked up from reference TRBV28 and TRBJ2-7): DVKVTQSSRYLVKRTGEKVFLECVQDMDHENMFWYRQDPGLGLRLIYFSYDVKMKEKGDIPEGYSVSREKKERFSLILESASTNQTSMYLCASTRRGYSYEQYFGPGTRLTVT.

The CDR3 bases are TGTGCCAGCAGCTTGGGGGGTAGGGCGACTGAAGCTTTCTTT. Translating gives CASSLGGRATEAFF. The rearrangement links TRBV7-8 to TRBJ1-1, with D perhaps matching TRBD1 (5 bases). The germline V gene encodes CDR1 SGHVS and CDR2 FQNEAQ. V lost 3 bases, J lost 5 bases, and 13 bases lay in between. The CDR3 spans 14 residues.

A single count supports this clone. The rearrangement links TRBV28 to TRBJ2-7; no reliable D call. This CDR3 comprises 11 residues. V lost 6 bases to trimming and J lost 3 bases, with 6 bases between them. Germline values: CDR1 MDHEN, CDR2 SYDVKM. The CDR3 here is CASRRNYEQYF. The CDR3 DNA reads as TGTGCCAGCAGGCGCAACTACGAGCAGTACTTC.

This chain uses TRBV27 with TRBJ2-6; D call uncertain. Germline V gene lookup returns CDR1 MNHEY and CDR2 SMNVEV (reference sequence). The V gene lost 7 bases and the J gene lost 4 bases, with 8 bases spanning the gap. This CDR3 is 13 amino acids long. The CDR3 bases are TGTGCCAGCAAGCCTTCCGGGGCCAACGTCCTGACTTTC. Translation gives CASKPSGANVLTF.

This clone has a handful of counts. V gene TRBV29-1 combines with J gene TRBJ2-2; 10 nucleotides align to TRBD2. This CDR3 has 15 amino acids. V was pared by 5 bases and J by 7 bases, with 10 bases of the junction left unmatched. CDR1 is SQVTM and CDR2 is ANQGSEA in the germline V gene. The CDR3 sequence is CSVLPSGRENGELFF. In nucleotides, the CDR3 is TGCAGCGTTCTGCCGAGCGGGAGGGAGAACGGGGAGCTGTTTTTT.

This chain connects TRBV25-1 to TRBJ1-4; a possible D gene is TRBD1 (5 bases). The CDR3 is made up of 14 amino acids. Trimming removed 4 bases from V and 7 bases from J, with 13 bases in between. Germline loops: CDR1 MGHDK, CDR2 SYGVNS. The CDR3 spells CASSGSGFGEKLFF. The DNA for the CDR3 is TGTGCCAGCAGTGGGTCAGGGTTTGGTGAAAAACTGTTTTTT.

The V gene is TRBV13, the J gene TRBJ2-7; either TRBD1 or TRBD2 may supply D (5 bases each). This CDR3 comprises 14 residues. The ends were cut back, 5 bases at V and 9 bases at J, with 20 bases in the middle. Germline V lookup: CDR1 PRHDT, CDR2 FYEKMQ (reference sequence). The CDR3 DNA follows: TGTGCCAGCAGCCCGGGGAACAGGTACGTCGGGCAGTACTTC. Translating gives CASSPGNRYVGQYF.

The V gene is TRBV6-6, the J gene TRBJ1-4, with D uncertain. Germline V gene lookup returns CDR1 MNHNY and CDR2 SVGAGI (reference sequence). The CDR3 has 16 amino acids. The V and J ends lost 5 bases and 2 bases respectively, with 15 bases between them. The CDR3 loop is CASSNDEGATNEKLFF. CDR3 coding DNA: TGTGCCAGCAGTAACGATGAGGGCGCGACTAATGAAAAACTGTTTTTT.